The clone carrying this TCR beta chain occurred a few times. What it binds is unknown. This sample stems from a study of post-analysis software for immune sequencing data. Unique molecular identifiers were present in the TCR beta cDNA libraries. TCRdb itself ran the PCR reads through MiXCR, one entry per CDR3 protein. The table lists hundreds of thousands of distinct CDR3 sequences, roughly 30% of them singletons, with under 0.7% in the top ten. The germline gives CDR1 SGHAT, CDR2 FQNNGV. The CDR3 is 13 amino acids. Trimming removed 0 bases at V and 4 bases at J, with 5 bases between. Points from the study as a whole: A handful of TRBV segments appeared more often in patients than in controls, and TRBV5-6, TRBV5-1 and TRBV20-1 were among these.

Sequences were obtained from blood. The source of this sequence is a girl aged 5-17 years with multiple sclerosis. The chain is built from TRBV11-2 and TRBJ2-3; D call uncertain. CDR3 in DNA: TGTGCCAGCAGCTTAGATCCCCCAGATACGCAGTATTTT. Translation gives CASSLDPPDTQYF.